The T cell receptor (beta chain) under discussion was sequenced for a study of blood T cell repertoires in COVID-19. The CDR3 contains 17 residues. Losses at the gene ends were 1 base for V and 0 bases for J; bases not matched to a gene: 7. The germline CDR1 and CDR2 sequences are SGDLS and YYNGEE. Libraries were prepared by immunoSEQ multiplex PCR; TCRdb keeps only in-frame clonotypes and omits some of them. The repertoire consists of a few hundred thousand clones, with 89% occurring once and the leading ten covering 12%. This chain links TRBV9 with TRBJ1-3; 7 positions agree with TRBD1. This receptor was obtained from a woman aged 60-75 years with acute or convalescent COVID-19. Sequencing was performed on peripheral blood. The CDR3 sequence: CASSVFDRASSGNTIYF. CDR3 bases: TGTGCCAGCAGCGTATTCGACAGGGCTAGCTCTGGAAACACCATATATTTT. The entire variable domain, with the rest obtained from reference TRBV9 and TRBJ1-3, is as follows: DSGVTQTPKHLITATGQRVTLRCSPRSGDLSVYWYQQSLDQGLQFLIQYYNGEERAKGNILERFSAQQFPDLHSELNLSSLELGDSALYFCASSVFDRASSGNTIYFGEGSWLTVV.